These T cell receptor beta chains were read from a single sample in a study of blood T cell repertoires in COVID-19. Profiling relied on immunoSEQ multiplex PCR, and the TCRdb table lists in-frame clones only, not all of them. The data hold 55,000 to 75,000 clones, with around 80% observed a single time. Sequenced input: peripheral blood. These TCRs come from a man aged 55 to 70 with acute or convalescent COVID-19. CDR3s include the opening cysteine and the closing phenylalanine or tryptophan. A D gene is named only where the DNA matches it firmly. Clone size appears in some rows only: once, few, many, or a class for an expanded clone.

>.|TRBV5-6|TRBD2|TRBJ2-7
TGTGCCAGCAGCCCGACGACTAGCGGAACACCCTACGAGCAGTACTTC
CASSPTTSGTPYEQYF
>.|TRBV28|TRBD1|TRBJ1-5
TGTGCCAGCAGTTCCATCGAGGGGGCCCATCAGCCCCAGCATTTT
CASSSIEGAHQPQHF
>.|TRBV11-2|.|TRBJ2-2
TGTGCCAGCAGCTTAGAGACTAACACCGGGGAGCTGTTTTTT
CASSLETNTGELFF
>.|TRBV6-5|.|TRBJ1-1
TGTGCCAGCAGTTTAGGGAGGGGAAGTACTGAAGCTTTCTTT
CASSLGRGSTEAFF
>.|TRBV5-1|TRBD1|TRBJ1-4
TGCGCCAGCAGCTTGGATGGACAGGGGGCAAAAAATGAAAAACTGTTTTTT
CASSLDGQGAKNEKLFF
>.|TRBV9|.|TRBJ1-1
TGTGCCAGCAGCGTAGGCAGGGTATGGAACACTGAAGCTTTCTTT
CASSVGRVWNTEAFF
>.|TRBV6-2/TRBV6-3|TRBD1|TRBJ2-5
TGTGCCAGCAGTTACCAACCTAAACAGGGGGCGCGGGAGACCCAGTACTTC
CASSYQPKQGARETQYF
>few|TRBV6-5|TRBD1|TRBJ1-1
TGTGCCAGCAGGCGGGACAGGTCTTTACCTGAAGCTTTCTTT
CASRRDRSLPEAFF
>.|TRBV6-2/TRBV6-3|.|TRBJ2-1
TGTGCCAGCAGTTACTCGAGTTCGGGTGATGAGCAGTTCTTC
CASSYSSSGDEQFF
>.|TRBV27|.|TRBJ2-5
TGTGCCAGCAGTAGTAGGGTGACAGGGAGGCAAGAGACCCAGTACTTC
CASSSRVTGRQETQYF
>few|TRBV14|.|TRBJ1-2
TGTGCCAGCAGCCAAGACGGGACGGGAGCATTCTATGGCTACACCTTC
CASSQDGTGAFYGYTF
>.|TRBV7-2|.|TRBJ2-1
TGTGCCAGCAGACCTCCTGGGAGCCCCTTAGATGAGCAGTTCTTC
CASRPPGSPLDEQFF
>.|TRBV19|.|TRBJ1-2
TGTGCCAGTAGTATTGCAGGGGAAGATCATGGCTACACCTTC
CASSIAGEDHGYTF
>.|TRBV3-1/TRBV3-2|.|TRBJ1-1
TGTGCCAGCAGCCAAGGGATAGGGGGTTGGCAAGCTTTCTTT
CASSQGIGGWQAFF
>.|TRBV19|.|TRBJ1-5
TGTGCCAGTAGCTTAACACAGGAACCTAGCAATCAGCCCCAGCATTTT
CASSLTQEPSNQPQHF
>.|TRBV7-8|.|TRBJ1-2
TGTGCCAGCACGAGGTTCCAGCCTAACTATGGCTACACCTTC
CASTRFQPNYGYTF
>.|TRBV6-5|.|TRBJ1-4
TGTGCCAGCAGTAGGGGCGGGGGAAAACTGTTTTTT
CASSRGGGKLFF
>.|TRBV5-8|.|TRBJ1-2
TGTGCCAGCAGCTTGGTCCAGGGGATCTATGGCTACACCTTC
CASSLVQGIYGYTF
>.|TRBV7-9|.|TRBJ1-1
TGTGCCAGCAGCTTAGGTCAGGCGAACACTGAAGCTTTCTTT
CASSLGQANTEAFF
>once|TRBV5-4|TRBD1|TRBJ1-2
TGTGCCAGCAGCTGGGCGACAGGGTACGATGGCTACACCTTC
CASSWATGYDGYTF
>.|TRBV3-1/TRBV3-2|.|TRBJ1-4
TGTGCCAGCAGCCACAATAATGAAAAACTGTTTTTT
CASSHNNEKLFF
>.|TRBV29-1|.|TRBJ2-5
TGCAGCGTTGAAGATTCCCCTCGGGAGACCCAGTACTTC
CSVEDSPRETQYF
>.|TRBV19|.|TRBJ1-4
TGTGCCAGTAGTATGAACAGGGTGACTAATGAAAAACTGTTTTTT
CASSMNRVTNEKLFF
>.|TRBV30|.|TRBJ2-7
TGTGCCTGGAGTTCGGTCACAGGATCTAGCGACGAGCAGTACTTC
CAWSSVTGSSDEQYF
>.|TRBV2|TRBD1|TRBJ2-5
TGTGCCAGCAGTGAAGGTTTAGGACAGGGTTTGTCCCAGTACTTC
CASSEGLGQGLSQYF
>.|TRBV5-6|TRBD2|TRBJ2-7
TGTGCCAGCAGCTTAACTAGCGGCTACGAGCAGTACTTC
CASSLTSGYEQYF
>once|TRBV5-1|.|TRBJ1-2
TGCGCCAGCAGCTTGGTGGCGGCGGCTAACTATGGCTACACCTTC
CASSLVAAANYGYTF
>.|TRBV6-5|.|TRBJ1-4
TGTGCCAGCAGTTACCAACTTAATGAAAAACTGTTTTTT
CASSYQLNEKLFF
>.|TRBV6-5|.|TRBJ1-2
TGTGCCAGCAGACGAGGACAGTCGAGCGGCTACACCTTC
CASRRGQSSGYTF
>.|TRBV7-3|.|TRBJ2-1
TGTGCCAGCAGCTTCAATCCGGGATCCTACAATGAGCAGTTCTTC
CASSFNPGSYNEQFF
>.|TRBV5-1|.|TRBJ1-5
TGCGCCAGCAGCTTGGCCCTAGGAGGGAATCAGCCCCAGCATTTT
CASSLALGGNQPQHF
>.|TRBV29-1|.|TRBJ2-7
TGCAGCGTTGAAAGAACTAGCAGCAACGAGCAGTACTTC
CSVERTSSNEQYF
>.|TRBV28|.|TRBJ1-2
TGTGCCAGCAGTTTAGATGCCCGCCCGGATGGCTACACCTTC
CASSLDARPDGYTF
>.|TRBV20-1|TRBD2|TRBJ2-1
TGCAGTGCTAGTCGCCTAGCGGGAGCCAGGGACCCCTTCTTTGAGCAGTTCTTC
CSASRLAGARDPFFEQFF
>.|TRBV5-6|.|TRBJ2-3
TGTGCCAGCAGTCGGAGGTCGGCGGTTCAGTATTTT
CASSRRSAVQYF
>.|TRBV7-6|.|TRBJ1-5
TGTGCCAGCAGCCCGATGGCAGAATACAGCAATCAGCCCCAGCATTTT
CASSPMAEYSNQPQHF
>.|TRBV18|.|TRBJ2-1
TGTGCCGGCTCACTTACTGGTTTCCCCAACAATGAGCAGTTCTTC
CAGSLTGFPNNEQFF
>.|TRBV5-1|TRBD2|TRBJ2-7
TGCGCCAGCAGCCAAGGACTGACGGGAGGCTACGAGCAGTACTTC
CASSQGLTGGYEQYF
>.|TRBV7-2|.|TRBJ2-7
TGTGCCAGCAGCCCGGACCTACAGGCTTACGAGCAGTACTTC
CASSPDLQAYEQYF
>.|TRBV7-3|TRBD1|TRBJ1-1
TGTGCCAGCAGCTTCGGACAGGGGAACACTGAAGCTTTCTTT
CASSFGQGNTEAFF
>once|TRBV5-4|.|TRBJ2-3
TGTGCCAGCAGCTCCCTTGACAGGACATCCTCCTCCACAGATACGCAGTATTTT
CASSSLDRTSSSTDTQYF
>few|TRBV5-4|TRBD1|TRBJ1-1
TGTGCCAGCAGCCATCGACAGGGGATGAACACTGAAGCTTTCTTT
CASSHRQGMNTEAFF
>.|TRBV10-1|.|TRBJ2-3
TGCGCCAGCAGTGATGGCCCGGGAGGCACAGATACGCAGTATTTT
CASSDGPGGTDTQYF
>.|TRBV9|TRBD1|TRBJ2-7
TGTGCCAGCAGCCCCTGGAGGTTCGGGACAGGGGTGTACGAGCAGTACTTC
CASSPWRFGTGVYEQYF
>.|TRBV5-4|.|TRBJ2-2
TGTGCCAGCAGCTTACGGCGGGAAGGGACCGGGGAGCTGTTTTTT
CASSLRREGTGELFF
>once|TRBV7-2|.|TRBJ1-3
TGTGCCAGCAGCCCTCTCGGAAACACCATATATTTT
CASSPLGNTIYF
>.|TRBV7-9|.|TRBJ2-3
TGTGCCAGCAGCTTACAGGCTCATACGCAGTATTTT
CASSLQAHTQYF
>.|TRBV19|.|TRBJ1-5
TGTGCCAGCAAGGGAGGCAATCAGCCCCAGCATTTT
CASKGGNQPQHF
>.|TRBV14|.|TRBJ1-4
TGTGCCAGCAGCCAAGATGCGGCAGAGGAAAAACTGTTTTTT
CASSQDAAEEKLFF
>.|TRBV5-1|TRBD2|TRBJ2-1
TGCGCCAGCCTAGCGGGAGATCATTACAATGAGCAGTTCTTC
CASLAGDHYNEQFF
>few|TRBV7-8|.|TRBJ1-4
TGTGCCAGCAGCTGGGGAAGGGGTGAAAAACTGTTTTTT
CASSWGRGEKLFF
>.|TRBV24-1|TRBD2|TRBJ2-7
TGTGCCACCAGTGACGGACTAGCTCAGCAGTACTTC
CATSDGLAQQYF
>.|TRBV27|TRBD1|TRBJ1-2
TGTGCCAGCAGTTGGGACAGGGGAAATGGCTACACCTTC
CASSWDRGNGYTF
>.|TRBV18|.|TRBJ2-1
TGTGCCAGCTCACCTAGGCTAGTAGACAATGAGCAGTTCTTC
CASSPRLVDNEQFF
>.|TRBV6-5|.|TRBJ1-3
TGTGCCAGCAGTTACCGGGGGGGCGGCGGAAACACCATATATTTT
CASSYRGGGGNTIYF